The rows below give T cell receptor beta chains drawn from one sample of a study of OX40 agonist ivuxolimab in advanced cancers. Sequencing used immunoSEQ multiplex PCR; TCRdb keeps in-frame clones, though not all of them. The table records about 73,000 clones, approximately 92% of them present only once. Material: CD4+ or CD8+ T cells sorted from blood, obtained in a trial of the OX40 agonist ivuxolimab. These receptors were taken from an adult with an advanced solid tumor such as melanoma, head and neck, liver or kidney cancer. Each CDR3 is given with its conserved first and last residue. D genes are given only for firm matches. Where a row states a size, it is once, few, many or the class of an expanded clone; other rows omit it.

>14|TRBV11-3|.|TRBD2|TRBJ2-1
CASSRGTRLDEQFF
TGTGCCAGCAGCCGGGGGACTAGACTCGATGAGCAGTTCTTC
>14|TRBV7-9|.|.|TRBJ2-2
CASSTDRDTGELFF
TGTGCCAGCAGTACGGACCGGGACACCGGGGAGCTGTTTTTT
>16|TRBV27|.|TRBD1|TRBJ2-3
CASSAHSGQFTDTQYF
TGTGCCAGCAGTGCTCACTCGGGACAGTTTACAGATACGCAGTATTTT
>15|TRBV6-5|once|TRBD1|TRBJ1-5
CASSTRTGRLRPQHF
TGTGCCAGCAGTACCAGGACAGGCCGTTTGAGGCCCCAGCATTTT
>16|TRBV7-9|medium-sized|.|TRBJ2-7
CASSLVQSQGSYEQYF
TGTGCCAGCAGCTTAGTTCAGTCCCAGGGCTCCTACGAGCAGTACTTC
>14|TRBV7-2|.|TRBD2|TRBJ2-7
CASSLVGLAYEQYF
TGTGCCAGCAGCTTAGTCGGACTAGCTTACGAGCAGTACTTC
>15|TRBV5-4|.|TRBD2|TRBJ2-1
CASSPTSSASNEQFF
TGTGCCAGCAGCCCGACTAGCAGCGCTTCAAATGAGCAGTTCTTC
>17|TRBV9|.|TRBD1|TRBJ1-2
CASSVLDRGSRNYGYTF
TGTGCCAGCAGCGTTCTTGACAGGGGAAGTCGGAACTATGGCTACACCTTC
>12|TRBV28|few|.|TRBJ2-7
CASSLNRNEQYF
TGTGCCAGCAGTTTAAACAGGAACGAGCAGTACTTC
>17|TRBV4-1|.|.|TRBJ1-5
CASSQGVGGRGNQPQHF
TGCGCCAGCAGCCAAGGAGTTGGGGGTCGGGGGAATCAGCCCCAGCATTTT
>14|TRBV5-4|.|.|TRBJ2-3
CASSLEAGAMTQYF
TGTGCCAGCAGCCTCGAGGCCGGAGCGATGACGCAGTATTTT
>16|TRBV12-5|.|TRBD2|TRBJ2-1
CASGWASSGAVNEQFF
TGTGCTAGTGGTTGGGCTAGTAGCGGGGCCGTGAATGAGCAGTTCTTC
>14|TRBV6-5|.|TRBD2|TRBJ2-1
CASSSGLVRGEQFF
TGTGCCAGCAGTTCGGGACTAGTAAGGGGTGAGCAGTTCTTC
>16|TRBV7-8|once|TRBD1|TRBJ2-7
CASSSNRDRGWGEQYF
TGTGCCAGCAGCTCCAACCGGGACAGGGGCTGGGGCGAGCAGTACTTC
>16|TRBV7-9|.|TRBD2|TRBJ2-3
CASSLRLAGVVDTQYF
TGTGCCAGCAGCCTAAGACTAGCGGGAGTTGTAGATACGCAGTATTTT
>15|TRBV19|.|TRBD2|TRBJ2-1
CASGIVAGRNNEQFF
TGTGCCAGTGGCATAGTAGCGGGTAGAAACAATGAGCAGTTCTTC
>13|TRBV5-1|.|TRBD1|TRBJ1-2
CASSFGQGHGYTF
TGCGCCAGCAGCTTTGGACAGGGGCATGGCTACACCTTC
>16|TRBV5-6|.|.|TRBJ1-4
CASSLSQARTNEKLFF
TGTGCCAGCAGCTTGAGTCAGGCAAGGACTAATGAAAAACTGTTTTTT
>14|TRBV7-9|.|TRBD1|TRBJ2-3
CASSSGQGADTQYF
TGTGCCAGCAGCTCCGGACAGGGGGCAGATACGCAGTATTTT
>14|TRBV29-1|.|.|TRBJ1-1
CSVWYGGDNTEAFF
TGCAGCGTTTGGTACGGGGGCGATAACACTGAAGCTTTCTTT
>15|TRBV6-5|.|.|TRBJ2-1
CASSYSFVEGREQFF
TGTGCCAGCAGTTACTCCTTCGTCGAGGGACGTGAGCAGTTCTTC
>12|TRBV19|few|.|TRBJ1-1
CASSSQGPEAFF
TGTGCCAGTAGTTCTCAGGGCCCTGAAGCTTTCTTT
>14|TRBV19|.|TRBD1|TRBJ2-1
CASSIGQGRDEQFF
TGTGCCAGTAGTATTGGACAGGGTCGCGATGAGCAGTTCTTC
>16|TRBV2|.|TRBD2|TRBJ2-1
CASNLGLAGVGDEQFF
TGTGCCAGCAATCTAGGACTAGCGGGAGTGGGCGATGAGCAGTTCTTC
>15|TRBV4-3|few|.|TRBJ2-3
CASSQVISSTDTQYF
TGCGCCAGCAGCCAAGTAATATCTAGCACAGATACGCAGTATTTT
>16|TRBV5-4|once|TRBD2|TRBJ2-1
CASSLGLAGAYNEQFF
TGTGCCAGCAGCTTAGGACTAGCGGGGGCGTACAATGAGCAGTTCTTC
>17|TRBV2|.|.|TRBJ2-6
CASTKGQLQSGANVLTF
TGTGCCAGCACAAAAGGGCAGTTACAGTCTGGGGCCAACGTCCTGACTTTC
>14|TRBV5-8|.|.|TRBJ1-2
CASSLGGTGYGYTF
TGTGCCAGCAGCTTGGGGGGGACCGGATACGGCTACACCTTC
>15|TRBV7-8|.|TRBD1|TRBJ1-3
CASSIMTGAGNTIYF
TGTGCCAGCAGCATTATGACAGGGGCTGGAAACACCATATATTTT
>16|TRBV9|.|TRBD2|TRBJ2-1
CASSPPGSGSYNEQFF
TGTGCCAGCAGCCCACCCGGTAGCGGGAGCTACAATGAGCAGTTCTTC
>15|TRBV5-1|.|TRBD1|TRBJ1-4
CASSFSDRDGEKLFF
TGCGCCAGCAGCTTCTCCGACAGGGACGGAGAAAAACTGTTTTTT
>15|TRBV6-5|.|.|TRBJ2-7
CASSYSGVLGDEQYF
TGTGCCAGCAGTTACTCGGGGGTTCTCGGGGACGAGCAGTACTTC
>14|TRBV7-3|.|.|TRBJ2-3
CASSSARVTDTQYF
TGTGCCAGCAGCTCGGCCAGGGTCACAGATACGCAGTATTTT
>15|TRBV18|.|.|TRBJ2-1
CASSPDRISYNEQFF
TGTGCCAGCTCACCAGACCGGATCTCCTACAATGAGCAGTTCTTC
>13|TRBV11-2|.|.|TRBJ2-2
CASSLDRTGALFF
TGTGCCAGCAGCTTAGATCGTACGGGAGCGCTGTTTTTT
>15|TRBV9|.|.|TRBJ2-5
CASSVGPTNQETQYF
TGTGCCAGCAGCGTAGGCCCGACTAACCAAGAGACCCAGTACTTC
>16|TRBV7-3|.|TRBD2|TRBJ2-1
CASSLNVAGVGNEQFF
TGTGCCAGCAGCTTAAATGTAGCGGGAGTCGGGAATGAGCAGTTCTTC
>15|TRBV7-2|.|.|TRBJ1-4
CASSNRRGPNEKLFF
TGTGCCAGCAGCAACCGCCGCGGGCCTAATGAAAAACTGTTTTTT